What follows are 11 T cell receptor beta chains derived from one specimen sequenced in a study of T cells after yellow fever vaccination (dated by TCRdb to 2018 to 2020). The sample's treatment or condition label, in plain terms: live attenuated yellow fever vaccine strain. Library preparation used 5' RACE. Data came from an Illumina HiSeq 2500. TCRdb took the public reads, trimmed them with fastp at Q25, ran MiXCR for clone calling and kept in-frame beta chains. Each record represents a unique CDR3 protein, reported with the most common genes and DNA among its rows. Present in this sample are 500,000 to 650,000 distinct CDR3 sequences, 17% of which were seen just once. Roughly 17% of the sample is taken by the ten largest. The sequenced sample was PBMCs, obtained about 5 days after the first yellow fever vaccination. The receptors stem from a man younger than 30 who received the YFV17D yellow fever vaccine.

This clonotype came up many times. This sequence joins TRBV5-1 and TRBJ2-1; 7 positions agree with TRBD2. Trimming at V came to 2 bases and at J to 8 bases, leaving 10 bases not matched to a gene. Germline V gene data show CDR1 as SGHRS and CDR2 as YFSETQ. This CDR3 is built from 15 residues. The CDR3 DNA reads as TGCGCCAGCAGCTTAAGGTTGGGGGGGAAGGATGAGCAGTTCTTC. Translated, it gives CASSLRLGGKDEQFF. The full variable domain, its missing parts supplied by reference TRBV5-1 and TRBJ2-1, is KAGVTQTPRYLIKTRGQQVTLSCSPISGHRSVSWYQQTPGQGLQFLFEYFSETQRNKGNFPGRFSGRQFSNSRSEMNVSTLELGDSALYLCASSLRLGGKDEQFFGPGTRLTVL.

The chain recombines TRBV5-4 with TRBJ2-7, with D unclear. CDR1 SGHNT and CDR2 YYREEE come from the germline V gene (reference sequence). This CDR3 spans 15 amino acids. V gave up 4 bases and J gave up 3 bases, with 17 bases separating them. The chain's CDR3 is CASSDKASFVYEQYF. CDR3 nucleotides: TGTGCCAGCAGCGACAAGGCCTCCTTTGTCTACGAGCAGTACTTC.

In this sample, this clonotype turned up a few times. V gene TRBV3-1 combines with J gene TRBJ2-5; D is ambiguous. The CDR3 contains 14 residues. CDR1 is LGHDT and CDR2 is YNNKEL in the germline V gene (reference sequence). Between the trimmed V and J ends, which lost 1 base and 4 bases, there was a span of 10 bases. CDR3 nucleotide sequence: TGTGCCAGCAGCCAAGCGCAGATTTCAGAGACCCAGTACTTC. Encoded protein: CASSQAQISETQYF.

This sequence joins TRBV15 and TRBJ2-3; a weak D match, TRBD1 (6 bases). Trimming stripped 2 bases from V and 1 base from J, with 16 bases between. Germline CDR1 is LNHNV and CDR2 is YYDKDF (reference sequence). The CDR3 is 17 amino acids. The CDR3 sequence: CATSRSLQGTGTDTQYF. CDR3 nucleotides: TGTGCCACCAGCAGAAGTTTACAGGGAACGGGCACAGATACGCAGTATTTT. The entire variable domain, with the rest obtained from reference TRBV15 and TRBJ2-3, is as follows: DAMVIQNPRYQVTQFGKPVTLSCSQTLNHNVMYWYQQKSSQAPKLLFHYYDKDFNNEADTPDNFQSRRPNTSFCFLDIRSPGLGDTAMYLCATSRSLQGTGTDTQYFGPGTRLTVL.

The V gene is TRBV20-1, the J gene TRBJ1-1, with D possibly matching TRBD1 (6 bases). There are 15 residues in the CDR3. The germline CDR1 and CDR2 sequences are DFQATT and SNEGSKA (reference sequence). Trimming stripped 3 bases from V and 1 base from J, with 15 bases between. CDR3 nucleotide sequence: TGCAGTGCTAGCGGGGGCGGGCAGAGGAACACTGAAGCTTTCTTT. Protein sequence: CSASGGGQRNTEAFF.

This clonotype has more than one count but fewer than ten. CDR3 sequence (DNA): TGCAGTGCTAGCGGGGGGAGCTCCTATAATTCACCCCTCCACTTT. Residues: CSASGGSSYNSPLHF. The chain is built from TRBV20-1 and TRBJ1-6; D possibly corresponds to TRBD1 (5 bases). This CDR3 is 15 amino acids long. CDR1 DFQATT and CDR2 SNEGSKA come from the germline V gene (reference sequence). V lost 3 bases and J lost 0, with 9 bases in between.

This clonotype was detected many times. The CDR3 reads CASSPRETQYF. Here the CDR3 DNA reads TGTGCCAGCTCACCTCGGGAGACCCAGTACTTC. The chain has TRBV18 and TRBJ2-5; D is unclear. The CDR3 loop spans 11 amino acids. V was shortened by 3 bases and J by 5 bases, with 4 bases between the two germline ends. Germline CDR1 KGHSH, CDR2 LQKENI.

This clonotype showed up just a few times. J is TRBJ1-2 and V is TRBV29-1; no clear D gene. The V gene lost 6 bases and the J gene lost 4 bases, with 18 bases spanning the gap. This CDR3 contains 14 residues. The germline V gene encodes CDR1 SQVTM and CDR2 ANQGSEA. The CDR3 reads CSVLPAGIIYGYTF. CDR3 DNA sequence: TGCAGCGTCCTGCCGGCAGGAATCATCTATGGCTACACCTTC.

To note about this clonotype: Sequence at one end of the junction differs from germline and may be a read error. V is TRBV7-9 and J is TRBJ2-2, with 9 bases lining up with TRBD1. Per germline, CDR1 SEHNR and CDR2 FQNEAQ (reference sequence). CDR3 length equals 16 residues. CDR3 DNA sequence: TGTGCCGGCAGCTTGGGGGGACAGGGCGACACCGGGGAGCTGTTTTTT. It yields the protein CAGSLGGQGDTGELFF.

The V gene is TRBV6-5, the J gene TRBJ2-7; tentatively, D is TRBD1 or TRBD2 (5 bases each). The germline V and J ends were trimmed by 2 bases and 0 bases, with 11 bases remaining between them. This CDR3 spans 15 amino acids. CDR1 is MNHEY, CDR2 SVGAGI, per germline. CDR3 region: CASSYVAGSSYEQYF. In nucleotides, the CDR3 is TGTGCCAGCAGTTACGTCGCAGGGAGCTCCTACGAGCAGTACTTC.

This chain connects TRBV7-9 to TRBJ2-7, with 8 positions matching TRBD2. Germline V gene data show CDR1 as SEHNR and CDR2 as FQNEAQ (reference sequence). This CDR3 contains 16 residues. Trimming cost V 8 bases and J 3 bases; bases outside gene matches: 15. CDR3 region: CASSLRQRGTIYEQYV. The CDR3 nucleotides are TGTGCCAGCTCCCTGAGGCAGCGGGGGACCATCTACGAGCAGTACGTC.